The T cell receptor (beta chain) described here comes from a study of cytomegalovirus exposure and HLA in healthy donors. General observations from the study: The records held CMV serostatus as the only immune exposure information.

Worth noting for this clone: The antigen is unknown.

Trimming took 8 bases from V and 0 from J, leaving 12 bases between them. In germline, CDR1 is GTSNPN, CDR2 SVGIG (reference sequence). The CDR3 extends over 13 amino acids. Vbeta (60) and Jbeta (13) primers were used in the PCR. TCRdb's table, derived via immunoSEQ multiplex PCR, lists solely in-frame clones and lacks some. The sample shows about 230,000 clones, roughly 90% of them seen only once. Source material: PBMCs. The sequence came from a woman aged 18-35 years in good health and CMV-seronegative. The rearrangement uses TRBV30 and TRBJ2-3; D is uncertain. CDR3 DNA: TGTGCCCGAAAGTTCGGGAGCACAGATACGCAGTATTTT. It codes for CARKFGSTDTQYF.